What follows are 5 T cell receptor beta chains derived from one specimen sequenced in a study of blood T cells in healthy people across ages. Primed by a sample-barcoded 5' primer and a J-beta primer mix, a second PCR proceeded for about 7 to 12 cycles. Using its own MiXCR run on the 5' RACE reads, TCRdb lists one record per CDR3 protein. The table includes 600,000 or so distinct CDR3 sequences, 25% to 30% detected once. Sequences were obtained from blood. The receptors here all came from a woman aged 80 or over in good health.

In this sample, this clonotype turned up many times. The rearrangement uses TRBV14 and TRBJ2-1; the D gene could be TRBD1 or TRBD2 (5 bases each). The CDR3 loop spans 14 amino acids. Trimming pared 0 bases from V and 9 bases from J, leaving 12 bases between. Germline CDR1 SGHDN, CDR2 FVKESK. CDR3 residues: CASSQDLGGGEQFF. As DNA, the CDR3 is TGTGCCAGCAGCCAAGATCTTGGTGGGGGTGAGCAGTTCTTC.

Of note for this clonotype: This clone may be a read error of a much larger clone one base away. The chain recombines TRBV7-2 with TRBJ2-7; 9 nucleotides agree with TRBD2. This CDR3 comprises 15 residues. V lost 2 bases, J lost 7 bases, and 9 bases stayed unmatched. Germline-derived CDR1 and CDR2 are SGHTA and FQGNSA. This chain's CDR3 is CASSLSSGGFNEQYF. The CDR3 nucleotides read TGTGCCAGCAGCTTATCCAGCGGGGGGTTCAATGAGCAGTACTTC.

The gene calls are TRBV29-1 and TRBJ2-1; either TRBD1 or TRBD2 may supply D (5 bases each). Germline V gives CDR1 SQVTM, CDR2 ANQGSEA. Trimming shortened V by 7 bases and J by 9 bases, and 13 bases separated the two germline ends. The CDR3 totals 11 residues. The CDR3 here is CSGGRGVEQFF. The CDR3 DNA reads as TGCAGCGGAGGACGGGGCGTTGAGCAGTTCTTC.

This clonotype was seen a handful of times. A read error is possible here, since a much larger clone lies one base away. The J gene is TRBJ2-5, the V gene TRBV5-1; TRBD1 matches 9 bases. The germline CDR1 and CDR2 sequences are SGHRS and YFSETQ. The CDR3 spans 14 residues. The V and J ends lost 3 bases and 11 bases, in that order; junction bases with no gene match: 11. Here the CDR3 DNA reads TGCGCCAGCAGCTCGGGACAGGGCAGCAATGAGCAGTACTTC. The encoded protein is CASSSGQGSNEQYF. Supplemented by reference TRBV5-1 and TRBJ2-5, the full variable domain reads KAGVTQTPRYLIKTRGQQVTLSCSPISGHRSVSWYQQTPGQGLQFLFEYFSETQRNKGNFPGRFSGRQFSNSRSEMNVSTLELGDSALYLCASSSGQGSNEQYFGPGTRLLVL.

This rearrangement joins TRBV11-2 to TRBJ2-7; D ambiguous. The germline gives CDR1 SGHAT, CDR2 FQNNGV. Trimming shortened V by 5 bases and J by 3 bases, and 14 bases separated the two germline ends. The CDR3 covers 14 residues. The CDR3 DNA reads TGTGCCAGCAGCCCGAGCTCAATCAGCTACGAGCAGTACTTC. It encodes CASSPSSISYEQYF. Drawing the rest from reference TRBV11-2 and TRBJ2-7, the complete variable domain is EAGVAQSPRYKIIEKRQSVAFWCNPISGHATLYWYQQILGQGPKLLIQFQNNGVVDDSQLPKDRFSAERLKGVDSTLKIQPAKLEDSAVYLCASSPSSISYEQYFGPGTRLTVT.